Below are 27 T cell receptor beta chains sequenced from a single sample in a study of blood T cell repertoires in COVID-19. Here immunoSEQ multiplex PCR was the method, and the copy in TCRdb shows in-frame clones only, minus some. Of 200,000 to 250,000 clones listed, 75% to 85% are singletons. Sequencing was done on a sample of peripheral blood. The origin of the receptors is a woman in her 30s with COVID-19, enrolled during active disease.

The chain carries TRBV5-6 and TRBJ1-6, with 7 nucleotides matching TRBD1. Germline V lookup: CDR1 SGHDT, CDR2 YYEEEE. The CDR3 runs to 16 residues. Trimming cost V 1 base and J 2 bases; bases outside gene matches: 3. CDR3 protein: CASSLQGGAYNSPLHF. As DNA, the CDR3 is TGTGCCAGCAGCTTGCAGGGGGGAGCCTATAATTCACCCCTCCACTTT.

This clone showed up many times. V is TRBV3-1 (or the pseudogene TRBV3-2) and J is TRBJ1-3; D gene uncertain. The CDR3 spans 13 residues. In germline, CDR1 is LGHDT, CDR2 YNNKEL (reference sequence). V lost 0 bases to trimming and J lost 4 bases, with 4 bases between them. The CDR3: CASSQEAGNTIYF. In DNA, the CDR3 is TGTGCCAGCAGCCAAGAAGCGGGAAACACCATATATTTT.

This clone was seen just once. This chain connects TRBV19 to TRBJ2-7; D perhaps matches TRBD2 (6 bases). Germline CDR1 is LNHDA and CDR2 is SQIVND (reference sequence). V gave up 1 base and J gave up 2 bases, with 9 bases separating them. This CDR3 is built from 14 residues. DNA for the CDR3: TGTGCCAGTAGTATAGCGGGCGGGACCTACGAGCAGTACTTC. Amino acid sequence: CASSIAGGTYEQYF.

This chain connects TRBV5-1 to TRBJ2-3; 9 bases fit TRBD1. J lost 6 bases, V lost 5 bases, and 7 bases had no gene match. The CDR3 has 14 amino acids. The V gene's germline CDR1 is SGHRS and CDR2 YFSETQ. The CDR3 loop reads CASRGAGTGDTQYF. The CDR3 nucleotides read TGCGCCAGCAGAGGGGCGGGGACAGGGGATACGCAGTATTTT. Full variable domain (remainder filled in from reference TRBV5-1 and TRBJ2-3): KAGVTQTPRYLIKTRGQQVTLSCSPISGHRSVSWYQQTPGQGLQFLFEYFSETQRNKGNFPGRFSGRQFSNSRSEMNVSTLELGDSALYLCASRGAGTGDTQYFGPGTRLTVL.

The chain links TRBV6-5 to TRBJ1-5; 8 nucleotides line up with TRBD1. The CDR3 totals 15 residues. The germline CDR1 and CDR2 sequences are MNHEY and SVGAGI. Germline trimming cut 6 bases from V and 3 bases from J; bases unmatched to any gene: 7. CDR3: CASSSPGQANQPQHF. The CDR3 DNA reads TGTGCCAGCAGCTCTCCGGGACAGGCCAATCAGCCCCAGCATTTT.

J is TRBJ1-2 and V is TRBV5-5, with D unresolved. The ends were cut back, 5 bases at V and 0 bases at J, with 14 bases in the middle. Germline lookup yields CDR1 SGHKS and CDR2 YYEKEE (reference sequence). The CDR3 contains 15 residues. The CDR3 protein is CASSREQLTNYGYTF. The DNA of the CDR3 is TGTGCCAGCAGTAGAGAACAGCTAACTAACTATGGCTACACCTTC.

The chain carries TRBV11-3 and TRBJ2-6; 7 nucleotides line up with TRBD2. CDR1 SGHNT and CDR2 YENEEA come from the germline V gene. V lost 5 bases and J lost 3; bases outside the gene matches: 7. The CDR3 covers 16 residues. CDR3 DNA sequence: TGTGCCAGCAGCCCCCTCGGGGGGTTTGGGGCCAACGTCCTGACTTTC. This gives the protein CASSPLGGFGANVLTF.

This sequence joins TRBV14 and TRBJ2-3; D is perhaps TRBD1 (5 bases). The V and J ends lost 0 bases and 1 base respectively, with 11 bases between them. Germline values: CDR1 SGHDN, CDR2 FVKESK. CDR3 length equals 16 residues. CDR3 in amino acids: CASSQDQGAGTDTQYF. The DNA of the CDR3 is TGTGCCAGCAGCCAAGATCAAGGGGCTGGCACAGATACGCAGTATTTT.

The chain couples TRBV11-2 to TRBJ2-6, with D perhaps matching TRBD1 (5 bases). CDR3 size: 17 residues. From germline, CDR1 is SGHAT and CDR2 FQNNGV. Trimming cost V 10 bases and J 0 bases, with 19 bases left between them. The DNA for the CDR3 is TGTGCCATCGGATCCGCAGGGCTATTCTCTGGGGCCAACGTCCTGACTTTC. This translates into CAIGSAGLFSGANVLTF.

This clone was counted only a few times. The chain employs TRBV19 and TRBJ1-5; D might be TRBD1 (5 bases). The CDR3 is made up of 15 amino acids. Trimming took off 0 bases at V and 5 bases at J, with 11 bases between the two ends. CDR1 and CDR2 from the germline V gene are LNHDA and SQIVND (reference sequence). The CDR3 coding sequence is TGTGCCAGTAGTATAGATCCGACAGCTTATCAGCCCCAGCATTTT. Amino acids: CASSIDPTAYQPQHF.

Written as DNA, the CDR3 is TGTGCCAGCAGCTCCCGGACAGATGGCTCACCCCTCCACTTT. It translates to CASSSRTDGSPLHF. The chain is built from TRBV9 and TRBJ1-6, with D possibly TRBD1 on 6 matching bases. The V gene lost 4 bases and the J gene lost 10 bases, with 15 bases spanning the gap. The CDR3 covers 14 residues. Germline CDR1 and CDR2: SGDLS and YYNGEE.

This chain connects TRBV6-2 or TRBV6-3 to TRBJ2-7, with D uncertain. The length of the CDR3 is 14 residues. V gave up 5 bases and J gave up 0 bases, with 11 bases separating them. The germline CDR1 and CDR2 sequences are MNHEY and SVGEGT. CDR3 nucleotide sequence: TGTGCCAGCAGTCATTCCCCGAGCTCCTACGAGCAGTACTTC. Residues: CASSHSPSSYEQYF.

The chain uses TRBV27 and TRBJ2-3; 13 bases line up with TRBD2. This CDR3 contains 17 residues. V shed 4 bases, J shed 2 bases, and the junction held 6 bases outside the gene matches. Germline CDR1 reads MNHEY; CDR2 reads SMNVEV (reference sequence). CDR3 sequence reads: CASSSFGTSGNTDTQYF. CDR3 DNA: TGTGCCAGCAGTTCGTTCGGGACTAGCGGGAACACAGATACGCAGTATTTT.

The rearrangement joins TRBV28 to TRBJ2-7, with TRBD1 as a possible D gene (5 bases). The V gene lost 3 bases and the J gene lost 2 bases, with 17 bases spanning the gap. The CDR3 has 16 amino acids. CDR1 is MDHEN, CDR2 SYDVKM, per germline. CDR3: CASSFQPQTDAYEQYF. As DNA, the CDR3 is TGTGCCAGCAGTTTTCAGCCTCAGACAGACGCCTACGAGCAGTACTTC.

The sample holds a few counts of this clone. The V gene is TRBV4-2, the J gene TRBJ2-7, with 9 bases aligning to TRBD2. CDR1 is LGHNA, CDR2 YNFKEQ, per germline. CDR3 length: 15 residues. V shed 1 base and J 2 bases; nucleotides not matched to a gene: 3. For the CDR3, the DNA is TGTGCCAGCAGCCAAGGGACTAGCGCAACCTACGAGCAGTACTTC. Its protein product is CASSQGTSATYEQYF.

This clone appeared a few times. V usage is TRBV18 and J usage is TRBJ1-5; TRBD1 is a possible D gene (5 bases). The V gene's germline CDR1 is KGHSH and CDR2 LQKENI. The CDR3 has 14 residues. Trimming removed 3 bases from V and 4 bases from J, with 10 bases in between. The CDR3 spells CASSPGQGNQPQHF. Written as DNA, the CDR3 is TGTGCCAGCTCACCGGGGCAGGGAAATCAGCCCCAGCATTTT.

The chain is built from TRBV5-4 and TRBJ1-1; D gene unclear. The germline V gene has CDR1 SGHNT and CDR2 YYREEE (reference sequence). V shed 4 bases and J shed 1 base, with 11 bases lying between them. The CDR3 runs 14 residues. The chain's CDR3 is CASSATPGNTEAFF. The CDR3 nucleotides are TGTGCCAGCAGCGCAACCCCAGGGAACACTGAAGCTTTCTTT.

The chain has TRBV9 and TRBJ2-3; tentative D call: TRBD1 (7 bases). CDR3 length: 15 amino acids. Trimming cost V 0 bases and J 4 bases, with 12 bases left between them. From germline, CDR1 is SGDLS and CDR2 YYNGEE. CDR3 amino acids: CASSVEAGGSDTQYF. The CDR3 nucleotides read TGTGCCAGCAGCGTAGAAGCAGGGGGGTCAGATACGCAGTATTTT.

This chain joins TRBV6-2 or TRBV6-3 and TRBJ1-1; TRBD1 agrees at 11 bases. CDR3 length equals 14 residues. Germline V gives CDR1 MNHEY, CDR2 SVGEGT. The trim removed 0 bases at V and 8 bases at J, leaving 2 bases unmatched. The chain's CDR3 is CASSYSRTGGEAFF. The CDR3 nucleotides are TGTGCCAGCAGTTACTCTCGGACAGGGGGCGAAGCTTTCTTT.

V is TRBV7-2 and J is TRBJ2-5, with a possible D match to TRBD2 (8 bases). This CDR3 region has 16 residues. The ends were cut back, 3 bases at V and 4 bases at J, with 18 bases in the middle. Germline CDR1 reads SGHTA; CDR2 reads FQGNSA. This chain's CDR3 is CASSFTTGAGGETQYF. The CDR3 nucleotides read TGTGCCAGCAGCTTTACTACAGGGGCGGGGGGAGAGACCCAGTACTTC.

The chain recombines TRBV19 with TRBJ2-7, with 9 bases lining up with TRBD1. The CDR3 has 15 residues. Germline-derived CDR1 and CDR2 are LNHDA and SQIVND (reference sequence). V lost 1 base and J lost 7; bases outside the gene matches: 8. For the CDR3, the DNA is TGTGCCAGTAGTATAGTTGGGACAGGGAACAAGGAGCAGTACTTC. It is translated as CASSIVGTGNKEQYF.

The V call is TRBV5-6, the J call TRBJ2-3; TRBD2 agrees at 7 bases. V shed 4 bases, J shed 1 base, and the junction held 0 bases outside the gene matches. This CDR3 is built from 13 residues. In germline, CDR1 is SGHDT, CDR2 YYEEEE. The CDR3 sequence: CASSGRGTDTQYF. CDR3 nucleotides: TGTGCCAGCAGCGGGAGGGGCACAGATACGCAGTATTTT.

V gene TRBV6-5 combines with J gene TRBJ1-1, with D uncertain. The CDR3 consists of 12 residues. Germline values: CDR1 MNHEY, CDR2 SVGAGI. Trimming removed 2 bases from V and 7 bases from J, with 8 bases in between. The chain's CDR3 is CASSYRGGEAFF. The CDR3 DNA sequence: TGTGCCAGCAGTTACAGAGGCGGTGAAGCTTTCTTT.

The chain couples TRBV27 to TRBJ2-7; 8 nucleotides agree with TRBD1. Germline V CDR1 and CDR2: MNHEY, SMNVEV (reference sequence). J was trimmed by 4 bases and V by 6 bases; bases with no gene match: 8. The CDR3 length is 14 residues. CDR3 residues: CASSQTGTGYEQYF. The CDR3 region has the DNA TGTGCCAGCAGCCAGACCGGGACAGGTTACGAGCAGTACTTC.

This chain uses TRBV9 with TRBJ2-2, with D hard to call. The CDR3 has 17 residues. Between the trimmed V and J ends, which lost 1 base and 4 bases, there was a span of 17 bases. Germline V lookup: CDR1 SGDLS, CDR2 YYNGEE. This CDR3 is CASSVSDRTIGTGELFF. The CDR3 DNA reads TGTGCCAGCAGCGTAAGCGACCGCACAATAGGCACCGGGGAGCTGTTTTTT.

There are a few counts of this clone. The rearrangement uses TRBV10-1 and TRBJ1-4; a weak D match, TRBD1 (6 bases). Trimming removed 0 bases from V and 4 bases from J, with 12 bases in between. Germline V gene lookup returns CDR1 WNHNN and CDR2 SYGVQD (reference sequence). The CDR3 totals 16 residues. The CDR3 loop is CASSESSQGRNEKLFF. CDR3 nucleotide sequence: TGCGCCAGCAGTGAGTCGTCACAGGGCCGTAATGAAAAACTGTTTTTT.

The sample holds one count of this clone. The chain carries TRBV28 and TRBJ1-3; D gene unclear. The CDR3 has 11 amino acids. Trimming pared 7 bases from V and 2 bases from J, leaving 3 bases between. Germline CDR1 MDHEN, CDR2 SYDVKM. CDR3 sequence reads: CASIAGNTIYF. The CDR3 nucleotides are TGTGCCAGCATCGCTGGAAACACCATATATTTT.